A single sample is the source of the 29 T cell receptor beta chains below, sequenced in a study of T cells after yellow fever vaccination. MiXCR, run by TCRdb on the 5' RACE reads, gives a single entry per CDR3 protein. The table lists more than 45,000 distinct CDR3 sequences, 4.5% to 6% of them singletons. Sequenced material: PBMCs, either bulk or a sorted T-cell subset (CD4+, CD8+, memory, or dextramer-sorted; not recorded which), taken on the day of the yellow fever booster vaccination. The receptors come from a man aged 18 to 29 who received the YFV17D yellow fever vaccine.

This clonotype has a count of ten or more. The V gene is TRBV20-1, the J gene TRBJ2-3; the D call may be TRBD1 or TRBD2 (5 bases each). Germline CDR1 is DFQATT and CDR2 is SNEGSKA (reference sequence). The CDR3 is made up of 14 amino acids. V lost 5 bases to trimming and J lost 2 bases, with 14 bases between them. CDR3 nucleotide sequence: TGCAGTGCTCCCCCTGGGACCCCCACAGATACGCAGTATTTT. This gives the protein CSAPPGTPTDTQYF.

A few counts support this clonotype. The chain carries TRBV7-9 and TRBJ1-3; D perhaps matches TRBD1 (6 bases). CDR3 length: 16 amino acids. V was pared by 0 bases and J by 0 bases, with 9 bases between. Germline CDR1 and CDR2: SEHNR and FQNEAQ (reference sequence). CDR3 sequence (DNA): TGTGCCAGCAGCTTAGCCGGCAGGGGCTCTGGAAACACCATATATTTT. Translation gives CASSLAGRGSGNTIYF. The entire variable domain, with the rest obtained from reference TRBV7-9 and TRBJ1-3, is as follows: DTGVSQNPRHKITKRGQNVTFRCDPISEHNRLYWYRQTLGQGPEFLTYFQNEAQLEKSRLLSDRFSAERPKGSFSTLEIQRTEQGDSAMYLCASSLAGRGSGNTIYFGEGSWLTVV.

This clonotype was observed at least ten times. The chain links TRBV11-2 to TRBJ2-7; D may be TRBD1 or TRBD2 (5 bases each). Trimming took off 4 bases at V and 0 bases at J, with 13 bases between the two ends. Germline CDR1 SGHAT, CDR2 FQNNGV. The CDR3 has 15 amino acids. In nucleotides, the CDR3 is TGTGCCAGCAGCTCATCCGGGACGAGCTCCTACGAGCAGTACTTC. Translation: CASSSSGTSSYEQYF. Variable domain in full (rest from reference TRBV11-2 and TRBJ2-7): EAGVAQSPRYKIIEKRQSVAFWCNPISGHATLYWYQQILGQGPKLLIQFQNNGVVDDSQLPKDRFSAERLKGVDSTLKIQPAKLEDSAVYLCASSSSGTSSYEQYFGPGTRLTVT.

V and J are TRBV27 and TRBJ1-2; 8 bases are a match to TRBD1. Trimming at V came to 4 bases and at J to 8 bases, leaving 6 bases not matched to a gene. Germline assignment: CDR1 MNHEY and CDR2 SMNVEV (reference sequence). This CDR3 contains 13 residues. The CDR3 region is CASSWATGDGYTF. In nucleotides, the CDR3 is TGTGCCAGCAGTTGGGCGACAGGGGACGGCTACACCTTC.

This clonotype occurred many times. CDR3 nucleotide sequence: TGTGCCACCAGCAGAGATTGGGGCAGGGATAACACCGGGGAGCTGTTTTTT. Protein: CATSRDWGRDNTGELFF. The genes are TRBV15 and TRBJ2-2, with a possible D match to TRBD1 (5 bases). The CDR3 contains 17 residues. Germline V CDR1 and CDR2: LNHNV, YYDKDF (reference sequence). Trimming took off 0 bases at V and 2 bases at J, with 13 bases between the two ends.

Many counts were recorded for this clonotype. The gene calls are TRBV9 and TRBJ2-1; D is unclear. The CDR3 totals 15 residues. The germline V gene encodes CDR1 SGDLS and CDR2 YYNGEE. Trimming cost V 0 bases and J 8 bases, with 15 bases left between them. CDR3 loop: CASSVGAHYWDEQFF. In nucleotides, the CDR3 is TGTGCCAGCAGCGTAGGTGCCCACTACTGGGATGAGCAGTTCTTC. Full variable domain (missing parts from reference TRBV9 and TRBJ2-1): DSGVTQTPKHLITATGQRVTLRCSPRSGDLSVYWYQQSLDQGLQFLIQYYNGEERAKGNILERFSAQQFPDLHSELNLSSLELGDSALYFCASSVGAHYWDEQFFGPGTRLTVL.

This clonotype was seen only a few times. CDR3 region: CASSESRAPRGQFF. CDR3 DNA: TGTGCCAGCAGCGAGTCCCGGGCCCCCCGGGGGCAGTTCTTC. The gene calls are TRBV9 and TRBJ2-1, with D perhaps TRBD2 (5 bases). V was trimmed by 3 bases and J by 12 bases, leaving 19 bases between them. Germline loops: CDR1 SGDLS, CDR2 YYNGEE. CDR3 length equals 14 residues. The whole variable domain, remainder taken from reference TRBV9 and TRBJ2-1, is DSGVTQTPKHLITATGQRVTLRCSPRSGDLSVYWYQQSLDQGLQFLIQYYNGEERAKGNILERFSAQQFPDLHSELNLSSLELGDSALYFCASSESRAPRGQFFGPGTRLTVL.

This clonotype has ten or more counts. V usage is TRBV7-8 and J usage is TRBJ1-1; 7 bases match TRBD1. J gave up 8 bases and V 2 bases, and 5 bases lay outside the gene matches. The germline V gene encodes CDR1 SGHVS and CDR2 FQNEAQ. The CDR3 sequence is 13 residues long. The chain's CDR3 is CASSLRGHTEAFF. DNA for the CDR3: TGTGCCAGCAGCTTAAGGGGGCATACGGAAGCTTTCTTT. The complete variable domain, with remaining parts taken from reference TRBV7-8 and TRBJ1-1, reads GAGVSQSPRYKVAKRGQDVALRCDPISGHVSLFWYQQALGQGPEFLTYFQNEAQLDKSGLPSDRFFAERPEGSVSTLKIQRTQQEDSAVYLCASSLRGHTEAFFGQGTRLTVV.

The chain employs TRBV5-6 and TRBJ2-7; 9 bases map to TRBD2. CDR1 is SGHDT, CDR2 YYEEEE, per germline. V lost 4 bases and J lost 3; bases outside the gene matches: 14. This CDR3 is 17 amino acids long. The CDR3 coding sequence is TGTGCCAGCAGCACGAAGAAGAGCGGGGGGATTCACTACGAGCAGTACGTC. Its protein is CASSTKKSGGIHYEQYV.

Many counts were recorded for this clonotype. For the CDR3, the DNA is TGTGCCAGCAGTGACAGTTACTCCTACGAGCAGTACTTC. Protein product: CASSDSYSYEQYF. The chain recombines TRBV12-3 or TRBV12-4 with TRBJ2-7; TRBD1 is a possible D gene (5 bases). The CDR3 runs 13 residues. V lost 5 bases and J lost 0, with 8 bases in between.

This clonotype has a handful of counts. This chain uses TRBV7-2 with TRBJ1-1; D is undetermined. Germline lookup yields CDR1 SGHTA and CDR2 FQGNSA. Trimming pared 2 bases from V and 1 base from J, leaving 8 bases between. The CDR3 loop spans 14 amino acids. CDR3 nucleotide sequence: TGTGCCAGCAGCTTATTCCGCTCGAACACTGAAGCTTTCTTT. Translated: CASSLFRSNTEAFF.

This clonotype has at least ten counts. This chain links TRBV5-1 with TRBJ2-2; unclear D gene. Trimming left V 5 bases short and J 4 bases short, with 12 bases between. The germline V gene encodes CDR1 SGHRS and CDR2 YFSETQ. The CDR3 sequence is 14 residues long. The CDR3 region is CASRLNLRTGELFF. The CDR3 DNA follows: TGCGCCAGCAGACTTAACCTTCGCACCGGGGAGCTGTTTTTT. Using reference TRBV5-1 and TRBJ2-2 for the parts outside the CDR3, the full variable domain is KAGVTQTPRYLIKTRGQQVTLSCSPISGHRSVSWYQQTPGQGLQFLFEYFSETQRNKGNFPGRFSGRQFSNSRSEMNVSTLELGDSALYLCASRLNLRTGELFFGEGSRLTVL.

This clonotype was detected many times. The chain combines TRBV4-1 with TRBJ2-7; D may be TRBD1 (6 bases). Deletions cut 3 bases from V and 0 bases from J, with 12 bases between. Germline V lookup: CDR1 MGHRA, CDR2 YSYEKL. This CDR3 is 15 amino acids long. Written as DNA, the CDR3 is TGCGCCAGCAGCCAGGCGACAGGACGCTCCTACGAGCAGTACTTC. Residues: CASSQATGRSYEQYF.

There are many counts of this clonotype. This chain joins TRBV29-1 and TRBJ1-2; D is unresolved. Germline V lookup: CDR1 SQVTM, CDR2 ANQGSEA. The CDR3 totals 12 residues. V shed 6 bases and J shed 8 bases, with 16 bases lying between them. The CDR3 reads CSVPGPGRGYTF. In DNA form, the CDR3 reads TGCAGCGTGCCGGGCCCCGGACGGGGCTACACCTTC.

This clonotype was recorded at least ten times. The chain has TRBV5-1 and TRBJ2-5, with 7 positions matching TRBD2. Trimming at V came to 4 bases and at J to 5 bases, leaving 14 bases not matched to a gene. The germline V gene has CDR1 SGHRS and CDR2 YFSETQ. This CDR3 has 16 amino acids. The CDR3 nucleotides read TGCGCCAGCAGCACTTATTCTAGCGGTGGATATGAGACCCAGTACTTC. Residues: CASSTYSSGGYETQYF.

This clonotype was seen repeatedly, ten times or more. The chain couples TRBV6-2 or TRBV6-3 to TRBJ2-7, with D uncertain. V lost 0 bases to trimming and J lost 2 bases, with 2 bases between them. The CDR3 loop spans 12 amino acids. Germline V gene data show CDR1 as MNHEY and CDR2 as SVGEGT. DNA for the CDR3: TGTGCCAGCAGTTACTCCGCCTACGAGCAGTACGTC. Translation: CASSYSAYEQYV.

This clonotype has a count of ten or more. The CDR3: CASSLYVSGGGTEAFF. CDR3 bases: TGTGCCAGCAGCTTGTATGTTTCAGGTGGCGGCACTGAAGCTTTCTTT. This sequence joins TRBV5-5 and TRBJ1-1, with D unclear. The length of the CDR3 is 16 residues. Per the germline V gene, CDR1 is SGHKS and CDR2 is YYEKEE (reference sequence). V was cut by 1 base and J by 4 bases, with 17 bases left in between.

This clonotype was seen ten or more times. The genes are TRBV7-6 and TRBJ2-3, with D unresolved. CDR3 size: 13 residues. Germline values: CDR1 SGHVS, CDR2 FNYEAQ. The V gene lost 2 bases and the J gene lost 5 bases, with 8 bases spanning the gap. The CDR3 DNA reads as TGTGCCAGCAGCTTAAGGACCGAAGATACGCAGTATTTT. This sequence encodes CASSLRTEDTQYF. The full variable domain, with the rest looked up from reference TRBV7-6 and TRBJ2-3, is GAGVSQSPRYKVTKRGQDVALRCDPISGHVSLYWYRQALGQGPEFLTYFNYEAQQDKSGLPNDRFSAERPEGSISTLTIQRTEQRDSAMYRCASSLRTEDTQYFGPGTRLTVL.

In its sample, this clonotype was seen many times. The chain links TRBV20-1 to TRBJ2-7; the match to TRBD2 covers 7 bases. The germline CDR1 and CDR2 sequences are DFQATT and SNEGSKA (reference sequence). This CDR3 is built from 12 residues. CDR3 nucleotide sequence: TGCAGCGGGGGGTCCCCTACGAGGGAGCAGTACTTC. Translation: CSGGSPTREQYF.

V usage is TRBV5-6 and J usage is TRBJ2-1; D unclear. CDR1 and CDR2 from the germline V gene are SGHDT and YYEEEE. V gave up 4 bases and J gave up 6 bases, with 17 bases separating them. The CDR3 is 15 amino acids. The CDR3 coding sequence is TGTGCCAGCAGCGGATGGTTGTTCTGGGGCAATGAGCAGTTCTTC. Translated, it gives CASSGWLFWGNEQFF.

This clonotype was counted many times. The chain links TRBV2 to TRBJ1-6; 9 bases align to TRBD1. Germline V gives CDR1 SNHLY, CDR2 FYNNEI. The CDR3 runs to 16 residues. Trimming at V came to 5 bases and at J to 4 bases, leaving 6 bases not matched to a gene. The CDR3 reads CASSMTGTGYNSPLHF. In nucleotides, the CDR3 is TGTGCCAGCAGTATGACCGGGACAGGGTATAATTCACCCCTCCACTTT.

This clonotype was seen ten or more times. The chain combines TRBV23-1 with TRBJ2-1; D possibly corresponds to TRBD2 (5 bases). TRBV23-1 is known as an ORF, though its function is uncertain. The CDR3 extends over 16 amino acids. The germline V and J ends were trimmed by 3 bases and 0 bases, with 12 bases remaining between them. CDR3 region: CASSHRGWSSYNEQFF. The CDR3 nucleotides are TGCGCCAGCAGTCATCGAGGGTGGAGCTCCTACAATGAGCAGTTCTTC.

This clonotype was seen a few times. The chain carries TRBV3-1 and TRBJ1-1, with 8 bases aligning to TRBD1. Unmatched junction bases numbered 5, after V lost 3 bases and J lost 5 bases. From germline, CDR1 is LGHDT and CDR2 YNNKEL (reference sequence). The CDR3 consists of 14 residues. The CDR3 bases are TGTGCCAGCAGCCAGGGCCACAGGGGGACTGAAGCTTTCTTT. This sequence encodes CASSQGHRGTEAFF.

This clonotype has ten or more counts. The gene calls are TRBV27 and TRBJ2-7; 7 bases are shared with TRBD1. This CDR3 is 13 amino acids long. Unmatched junction bases numbered 7, after V lost 4 bases and J lost 7 bases. Germline V CDR1 and CDR2: MNHEY, SMNVEV (reference sequence). CDR3 residues: CASSSNYRGEQYF. The CDR3 bases are TGTGCCAGCAGTTCAAACTACAGGGGAGAGCAGTACTTC.

In this sample, this clonotype turned up a few times. The genes are TRBV5-1 and TRBJ1-2; no reliable D call. With 6 bases removed from V and 4 bases from J, the gap between germline ends came to 13 bases. CDR3 length: 13 amino acids. Germline CDR1 is SGHRS and CDR2 is YFSETQ. Written as DNA, the CDR3 is TGCGCCAGCAATCCGGGAAATTCCTATGGCTACACCTTC. Translation gives CASNPGNSYGYTF.

This clonotype appeared once. The chain joins TRBV30 to TRBJ1-5; tentatively, D is TRBD1 (5 bases). The CDR3 consists of 14 residues. From germline, CDR1 is GTSNPN and CDR2 SVGIG (reference sequence). With 0 bases removed from V and 5 bases from J, the gap between germline ends came to 11 bases. The CDR3 DNA sequence: TGTGCCTGGAGTGTAAGTGGGGGGGATCAGCCCCAGCATTTT. Translating it yields CAWSVSGGDQPQHF.

This clonotype was observed a few times. CDR3 coding DNA: TGTGCCAGCAGTGACGGATACAATCAGCCCCAGCATTTT. This gives the protein CASSDGYNQPQHF. This chain joins TRBV7-2 and TRBJ1-5; D remains ambiguous. The CDR3 length is 13 residues. Trimming removed 6 bases at V and 3 bases at J, with 9 bases between. Germline CDR1 and CDR2: SGHTA and FQGNSA.

In this sample, this clonotype turned up many times. The genes are TRBV7-9 and TRBJ1-2; 8 bases map to TRBD1. V trimming: 3 bases; J trimming: 7 bases; junction bases outside the gene matches: 10. CDR3 length: 15 residues. Germline V lookup: CDR1 SEHNR, CDR2 FQNEAQ (reference sequence). CDR3 DNA sequence: TGTGCCAGCAGCTTTGCGGACAGGGATGTGTCTGGCTACACCTTC. This gives the protein CASSFADRDVSGYTF.

The gene calls are TRBV15 and TRBJ2-5, with TRBD2 identical over 8 bases. This CDR3 has 14 residues. Trimming took 5 bases from V and 5 from J; bases not matched to a gene: 7. Germline V gene lookup returns CDR1 LNHNV and CDR2 YYDKDF (reference sequence). In DNA, the CDR3 is TGTGCCACCAGCGGAGCGGGGGCCGCGGAGACCCAGTACTTC. Translated, it gives CATSGAGAAETQYF.